The text below deals with one T cell receptor (beta chain). Its specificity is not known. This CDR3 spans 14 amino acids. Trimming took 3 bases from V and 2 from J; bases not matched to a gene: 4. Per the germline V gene, CDR1 is SGHTA and CDR2 is FQGNSA. The sample comes from a study of OX40 agonist ivuxolimab in advanced cancers. In the study overall: Partial responses were achieved by three patients, one with hepatocellular carcinoma and two with cutaneous melanoma. Study-wide results and caveats: Expanded peripheral T cell antigen specificity was not determined.

Clones were read by immunoSEQ multiplex PCR, and TCRdb kept only the in-frame ones, dropping some. The sample shows about 75,000 clones, 90% of them seen only once. The chain is built from TRBV7-2 and TRBJ2-7; 7 bases fit TRBD1. The clonotype originates from an adult with an advanced solid tumor such as melanoma, head and neck, liver or kidney cancer. This specimen consisted of CD4+ or CD8+ T cells sorted from blood, obtained in a trial of the OX40 agonist ivuxolimab. Written as DNA, the CDR3 is TGTGCCAGCAGCTTCGACAGGGAGACCTACGAGCAGTACTTC. The encoded protein is CASSFDRETYEQYF.